A single sample gave rise to the 15 T cell receptor beta chains below, sequenced in a study of blood T cell repertoires in COVID-19. The protocol was immunoSEQ multiplex PCR, while the TCRdb copy is restricted to in-frame clones and leaves out a portion. The profile shows 65,000 or so clones, about 88% of them singletons. Sequenced sample: peripheral blood. The receptors shown here come from a man aged 55-75 years with acute or convalescent COVID-19.

The gene calls are TRBV5-1 and TRBJ1-1; D is possibly TRBD1 (5 bases). The germline gives CDR1 SGHRS, CDR2 YFSETQ. The CDR3 is 13 amino acids. Deletions cut 2 bases from V and 1 base from J, with 6 bases between. This CDR3 reads CASSFGQNTEAFF. As DNA, the CDR3 is TGCGCCAGCAGCTTCGGACAGAACACTGAAGCTTTCTTT.

The V gene is TRBV13, the J gene TRBJ2-1; 8 nucleotides line up with TRBD2. J gave up 1 base and V 4 bases, and 9 bases lay outside the gene matches. The CDR3 has 17 amino acids. Germline V gene data show CDR1 as PRHDT and CDR2 as FYEKMQ (reference sequence). The CDR3, as DNA: TGTGCCAGCAGCTCGGCGGCGGGGGGCCCATCCTACAATGAGCAGTTCTTC. Its translation is CASSSAAGGPSYNEQFF.

V is TRBV6-5 and J is TRBJ1-1, with D perhaps matching TRBD1 (5 bases). Germline lookup yields CDR1 MNHEY and CDR2 SVGAGI. The V and J ends lost 6 bases and 3 bases respectively, with 17 bases between them. The CDR3 spans 15 residues. CDR3 sequence reads: CASSGREGRYTEAFF. The CDR3 DNA is TGTGCCAGCAGCGGAAGGGAGGGACGGTACACTGAAGCTTTCTTT.

The gene calls are TRBV30 and TRBJ2-5; D possibly corresponds to TRBD1 (5 bases). Trimming removed 2 bases at V and 2 bases at J, with 6 bases between. The germline V gene encodes CDR1 GTSNPN and CDR2 SVGIG (reference sequence). The CDR3 is 12 residues long. Here the CDR3 DNA reads TGTGCCTGGAGTCCAGGGCAAGAGACCCAGTACTTC. This gives the protein CAWSPGQETQYF.

This clone was counted a single time. This chain links TRBV9 with TRBJ1-2; D is perhaps TRBD1 (6 bases). CDR1 SGDLS and CDR2 YYNGEE come from the germline V gene. The CDR3 length is 13 residues. The ends were cut back, 1 base at V and 8 bases at J, with 12 bases in the middle. The DNA for the CDR3 is TGTGCCAGCAGCGTACAGGGGAGCGGCGGCTACACCTTC. Translated, it gives CASSVQGSGGYTF.

V gene TRBV2 combines with J gene TRBJ2-7, with D tentatively TRBD1 (5 bases). Looked up from germline, CDR1 is SNHLY and CDR2 is FYNNEI. V was trimmed by 5 bases and J by 1 base, leaving 15 bases between them. The CDR3 contains 15 residues. CDR3 bases: TGTGCCAGCAGTCCCCTTTTAGGGGTATCCTACGAGCAGTACTTC. Translation gives CASSPLLGVSYEQYF.

To note about this clone: The sample contains more than one DNA sequence encoding this CDR3. The chain employs TRBV14 and TRBJ1-2, with D unresolved. CDR1 is SGHDN, CDR2 FVKESK, per germline. The germline V and J ends were trimmed by 0 bases and 5 bases, with 7 bases remaining between them. CDR3 length: 13 residues. The CDR3 bases are TGTGCCAGCAGCCAAGATCTCTTTTATGGCTACACCTTC. Its translation is CASSQDLFYGYTF.

The gene calls are TRBV24-1 and TRBJ1-1; D is unclear. CDR1 is KGHDR and CDR2 is SFDVKD in the germline V gene. The CDR3 is 12 amino acids. V was pared by 9 bases and J by 5 bases, with 12 bases between. The CDR3 region has the DNA TGTGCCACCGCGGAAGAGGGTACTGAAGCTTTCTTT. This encodes CATAEEGTEAFF.

This chain connects TRBV9 to TRBJ1-1; TRBD1 aligns across 7 bases. This CDR3 has 14 amino acids. Germline V gene lookup returns CDR1 SGDLS and CDR2 YYNGEE. V gave up 5 bases and J gave up 3 bases; unmatched junction bases: 7. This CDR3 reads CASSERGQDTEAFF. The CDR3 nucleotides read TGTGCCAGCAGTGAAAGGGGGCAGGACACTGAAGCTTTCTTT. The full variable domain, in which reference TRBV9 and TRBJ1-1 provide the parts outside the CDR3, is DSGVTQTPKHLITATGQRVTLRCSPRSGDLSVYWYQQSLDQGLQFLIQYYNGEERAKGNILERFSAQQFPDLHSELNLSSLELGDSALYFCASSERGQDTEAFFGQGTRLTVV.

The chain links TRBV25-1 to TRBJ1-5; the D gene is possibly TRBD1 (5 bases). Germline loops: CDR1 MGHDK, CDR2 SYGVNS. This CDR3 contains 15 residues. The V gene lost 8 bases and the J gene lost 1 base, with 15 bases spanning the gap. The CDR3, as DNA: TGTGCCAGCTCGTTGGGGGGAATAAGCAATCAGCCCCAGCATTTT. As protein: CASSLGGISNQPQHF.

The V and J genes are TRBV5-1 and TRBJ2-1, with 8 bases lining up with TRBD2. J was trimmed by 1 base and V by 0 bases; bases with no gene match: 6. The CDR3 runs to 17 residues. The germline CDR1 and CDR2 sequences are SGHRS and YFSETQ. CDR3 in amino acids: CASSLGPGGGSYNEQFF. The CDR3 nucleotides read TGCGCCAGCAGCTTGGGTCCTGGCGGGGGGTCCTACAATGAGCAGTTCTTC.

The chain links TRBV11-1 to TRBJ1-2; TRBD1 aligns across 11 bases. With V trimmed by 5 bases and J by 8 bases, 4 bases remained unmatched. The CDR3 sequence is 13 residues long. The germline CDR1 and CDR2 sequences are SGHAT and FQDESV (reference sequence). The CDR3 is CASSRTGGTGYTF. The CDR3 nucleotides read TGTGCCAGCAGCCGGACAGGGGGCACCGGCTACACCTTC.

This sequence joins TRBV7-6 and TRBJ2-5, with TRBD1 matching 8 bases. This CDR3 comprises 17 residues. Germline V lookup: CDR1 SGHVS, CDR2 FNYEAQ. The V gene end was trimmed by 4 bases and the J gene end by 5 bases; junction bases not matched to a gene: 15. CDR3 amino acids: CASSSRTWLQGDETQYF. The CDR3 coding sequence is TGTGCCAGCAGCTCCAGAACCTGGCTACAGGGGGACGAGACCCAGTACTTC.

The genes are TRBV15 and TRBJ1-4; weak D call: TRBD1 (5 bases). In germline, CDR1 is LNHNV, CDR2 YYDKDF (reference sequence). The V end was cut by 1 base, the J end by 7 bases, with 13 bases between. The CDR3 loop spans 15 amino acids. The CDR3 loop is CATSRVGQGGEKLFF. The CDR3, as DNA: TGTGCCACCAGCAGAGTAGGGCAGGGAGGTGAAAAACTGTTTTTT.

This rearrangement joins TRBV5-1 to TRBJ2-1; D perhaps matches TRBD1 (6 bases). The CDR3 sequence is 16 residues long. V shed 4 bases and J shed 2 bases, with 16 bases lying between them. Germline CDR1 and CDR2: SGHRS and YFSETQ. The CDR3 here is CASSEQGGGTYNEQFF. DNA of the CDR3: TGCGCCAGCAGCGAACAGGGCGGTGGGACCTACAATGAGCAGTTCTTC. Variable domain in full (rest from reference TRBV5-1 and TRBJ2-1): KAGVTQTPRYLIKTRGQQVTLSCSPISGHRSVSWYQQTPGQGLQFLFEYFSETQRNKGNFPGRFSGRQFSNSRSEMNVSTLELGDSALYLCASSEQGGGTYNEQFFGPGTRLTVL.